Given below is one T cell receptor (beta chain) in context. No antigen is known for it. It has no much larger one-base neighbor in the sample; base qualities were not kept. TCRbeta CDR3 regions were amplified from genomic DNA by means of the immunoSEQ Assay, a bias-controlled multiplex PCR. Per the source publication's procedure: The number of nucleated cells in each sample was estimated from the amplification of reference gene primers within the assay. To quantify the absolute abundance of each unique TCRbeta CDR3 rearrangement, sequence reads were collapsed and filtered. Productive Simpson clonality was computed per sample as the square root of Simpson's diversity index over productive rearrangements. TCRdb mirrors the immuneACCESS table, restricted to in-frame sequences. Some clones are absent from its copies; in checked studies, under half trace to an unresolved V gene, and the reason for the others is unknown. The DNA was the basis for D and trimming; V, J and clone size are from that table. Here the sample has about 220,000 clones; more than 65% occur a single time. The ten largest make up 9.7% of the sample.

The CDR3 sequence holds 14 residues, the cysteine and phenylalanine included. Only the CDR3 region is kept as DNA, spanning 42 bases read in frame from base 1. Here V drops 2 bases and J drops 6 bases, and the junction holds 2 bases not matched to any gene. Via the germline V gene (reference sequence), CDR1 is SEHNR and CDR2 FQNEAQ. Whole blood was collected in K2EDTA tubes by collaborating institutions according to the institutions' own protocols. For TCRbeta analysis, collaborators shipped samples as frozen whole blood, isolated PBMCs, or DNA extracted from either of those sample types. The sample is drawn from a study of blood T cell repertoires in COVID-19 (dated by TCRdb to the early 2020s). Describing the broader study: The collaborator samples originated in the United States, Italy and Spain and spanned the acute and convalescent phases of COVID-19. Samples came from the ongoing ImmuneRACE study (first 160 participants) plus 1,254 subjects from 6 global collaborators. The sample metadata nearly always contained a de-identified subject ID, COVID-19 status, age in years and sex. Deeply sampled blood TCRbeta repertoires from subjects exposed to, actively infected with, or recovered from COVID-19 were included in the dataset. A freely available public database, intended as a resource for researchers studying the immune response to SARS-CoV-2, is where the repertoires were released. Where available, HLA class I and class II types were taken from metadata supplied by the sample provider and were not determined by assay-based typing. The prospective study material was composed of cDNA or gDNA derived from T cells, B-cell-depleted T cells, or PBMCs.

Points the paper makes about the study in general: Clinical and demographic metadata were provided uncurated, with the amount varying by source and participant.

The chain employs TRBV7-9 and TRBJ2-2; 8 junctional bases match TRBD1. The sequence was obtained from a man between 45 and 60 years old with active or convalescent COVID-19. The sequenced sample was peripheral blood. The CDR3 here reads CASSLQGAAGELFF. In nucleotides, the sequence is TGTGCCAGCAGCTTACAGGGGGCGGCCGGGGAGCTGTTTTTT.